A single TCR beta chain is shown here with its context. Its target antigen remains unknown. No base quality values were provided; no much bigger clone lies one nucleotide off. The sample originates from a study of blood T cell repertoires in COVID-19 (dated by TCRdb to the early 2020s). Notes on the research overall: Collaborator samples came from the United States, Italy and Spain and covered acute and convalescent phases of COVID-19. The samples were drawn from the first 160 participants of the ongoing ImmuneRACE study and from 950 to 1,500 subjects provided by 6 global collaborators. Nearly every sample came with metadata listing a de-identified subject ID, COVID-19 status, age in years and sex. Where HLA class I and class II types were available, the types were taken from metadata supplied by the sample provider, not from assay-based typing. The repertoires were released in a freely available public database intended as a resource for research on the immune response to SARS-CoV-2. Deeply sampled blood TCRbeta repertoires from subjects exposed to, actively infected with, or recovered from COVID-19 were included in the dataset. The prospective study material was composed of cDNA or gDNA derived from T cells, B-cell-depleted T cells, or PBMCs. Here is what the overall study found, with its caveats: The amount of clinical and demographic metadata varied by source and participant and was provided uncurated.

V trim: 0 bases; J trim: 4 bases; unmatched bases: 5. The germline V gene supplies CDR1 SGHAT and CDR2 FQNNGV. The CDR3 goes from the cysteine to the phenylalanine over 16 residues. CDR3 DNA is the only sequence kept; it has 48 bases, read in frame from the first base. Each collaborating institution followed its own protocols to collect whole blood in K2EDTA tubes. For TCRbeta analysis, collaborators shipped samples in one of three forms: frozen whole blood, isolated PBMCs, or DNA extracted from either of those sample types. TCRbeta CDR3 regions were amplified from genomic DNA by means of the immunoSEQ Assay, a bias-controlled multiplex PCR. On the study's bioinformatics: The number of nucleated cells in each sample was estimated by amplification of reference gene primers within the assay. To quantify the absolute abundance of each unique TCRbeta CDR3 rearrangement, sequence reads were collapsed and filtered. For each sample, productive Simpson clonality was calculated as the square root of Simpson's diversity index over productive rearrangements. In its TCRdb copy, this immuneACCESS table keeps in-frame sequences only and misses some clones. Where compared with another copy, unresolved V genes explain less than half of these, and the others have no known cause. That table is the source of V, J and clone size, and D and trimming were worked out from the DNA. This sample comprises 130,000 to 150,000 clones, roughly 80% of them detected only once. Approximately 3% of the sample goes to the ten largest clones.

The rearranged segments are TRBV11-2 and TRBJ2-1, with TRBD2 identical over 8 junction bases. This clonotype was obtained from a woman older than 75 with acute or convalescent COVID-19. The sequenced sample was peripheral blood. CDR3 protein: CASSLEWRGAYNEQFF. Here is the DNA: TGTGCCAGCAGCTTAGAGTGGCGGGGGGCTTACAATGAGCAGTTCTTC.